A selection of T cell receptor beta chains follows, all from one sample in a study of T cell responses to AZD1222 COVID-19 vaccine. Generated by immunoSEQ multiplex PCR, the TCRdb table keeps only in-frame clones and is missing some. The repertoire holds some 140,000 clones, 90% to 95% seen once, with approximately 7% in the top ten. This specimen consisted of peripheral blood, obtained 28 days after the second AZD1222 dose. The receptors derive from an adult who received the AZD1222 COVID-19 vaccine. Both conserved end residues are part of each CDR3. Each record gives: V gene, clone size, J gene, D gene, CDR3 protein, CDR3 DNA. A D gene is named only where the DNA matches it firmly. Rows may omit the clone size; those that give it use once, few, many or a size class.

TRBV7-2,NA,TRBJ1-1,NA,CASSLLYWNTEAFF,TGTGCCAGCAGCCTACTCTACTGGAACACTGAAGCTTTCTTT
TRBV28,NA,TRBJ1-2,NA,CASSPGYFGRTNGYGYTF,TGTGCCAGCAGTCCCGGGTACTTCGGGAGAACAAACGGCTATGGCTACACCTTC
TRBV7-9,NA,TRBJ1-6,NA,CASSLIGGIGNSPLHF,TGTGCCAGCAGCTTAATTGGGGGAATCGGGAATTCACCCCTCCACTTT
TRBV12-3/TRBV12-4,once,TRBJ2-7,NA,CASGRGYEQYF,TGTGCCAGCGGTCGGGGATACGAGCAGTACTTC
TRBV5-6,NA,TRBJ2-3,NA,CASSLRTGAGTDTQYF,TGTGCCAGCAGCCTGAGAACGGGGGCTGGCACAGATACGCAGTATTTT
TRBV7-2,NA,TRBJ1-2,NA,CASSPPRGGESNYGYTF,TGTGCCAGCAGCCCCCCCCGGGGTGGGGAATCGAACTATGGCTACACCTTC
TRBV4-1,NA,TRBJ1-1,NA,CASSQDLVRGGSEAFF,TGCGCCAGCAGCCAAGATCTTGTTCGCGGGGGTTCTGAAGCTTTCTTT
TRBV5-8,NA,TRBJ2-1,NA,CASRQGGHNEQFF,TGTGCCAGCAGACAGGGCGGACACAATGAGCAGTTCTTC
TRBV25-1,few,TRBJ2-1,TRBD2,CATRAGAGNEQFF,TGTGCCACTCGAGCGGGGGCTGGAAATGAGCAGTTCTTC
TRBV19,NA,TRBJ1-4,NA,CASSIVSDEKLFF,TGTGCCAGTAGTATAGTATCCGATGAAAAACTGTTTTTT
TRBV19,NA,TRBJ1-2,NA,CASRSVGDSGYTF,TGTGCCAGTAGGTCGGTGGGTGACTCTGGCTACACCTTC
TRBV12-3/TRBV12-4,NA,TRBJ1-2,NA,CASSYRDGYTF,TGTGCCAGCAGTTACCGGGATGGCTACACCTTC
TRBV7-6,NA,TRBJ2-2,NA,CASSSLSDTGELFF,TGTGCCAGCAGCTCGCTCAGCGACACCGGGGAGCTGTTTTTT
TRBV7-2,NA,TRBJ1-5,NA,CASSPPGLASGQPQHF,TGTGCCAGCAGCCCGCCGGGTCTGGCGTCGGGGCAGCCCCAGCATTTT